This T cell receptor (beta chain) was sequenced in a study of shared clonotypes between healthy human individuals. Clones were read by immunoSEQ multiplex PCR, and TCRdb kept only the in-frame ones, dropping some. The sample holds about 2.5 million clones, around 90% seen once. Per germline, CDR1 SQVTM and CDR2 ANQGSEA. The CDR3 is 15 residues long. Trimming removed 6 bases from V and 7 bases from J; junction bases left unmatched: 13. The chain combines TRBV29-1 with TRBJ1-4, with 8 bases identical to TRBD1. The sequenced material came from naive CD4+ T cells from PBMCs. The subset was: CD45RA+ positively selected. This clonotype was obtained from a man aged 18 to 29 in good health. Some clones in this sample may be carry-over from other donors' samples. CDR3 sequence (DNA): TGCAGCGTCGGGGCACTTGGAACAGGGGGTGAAAAACTGTTTTTT. It yields the protein CSVGALGTGGEKLFF.